Listed below are T cell receptor beta chains from one sample, sequenced in a study of response to subunit inactivated influenza vaccine. TCRdb reprocessed the RT-PCR reads via MiXCR and lists one record per CDR3 protein. Of roughly 500,000 distinct CDR3 sequences in the sample, about 25% were seen once. Material: CD4+ T cells sorted from PBMCs, obtained 5 to 6 days after vaccination. Receptors originate from a man over 45 who received an inactivated influenza vaccine. Both conserved end residues are part of each CDR3. Each record gives: V gene, clone size, D gene, J gene, CDR3 DNA, CDR3 protein. The D gene is left open where the match is weak. Rows may omit the clone size; those that give it use once, few, many or a size class.

V: TRBV20-1
size: -
D: -
J: TRBJ2-7
DNA: TGCAGTGCTAGTCAGACCTCCTATGTTGGGTCCTACGAGCAGTACTTC
CDR3: CSASQTSYVGSYEQYF

V: TRBV10-3
size: -
D: -
J: TRBJ2-2
DNA: TGTGCCATCAGTGAGTCGGAGAGGGGGAGCACCGGGGAGCTGTTTTTT
CDR3: CAISESERGSTGELFF

V: TRBV18
size: -
D: -
J: TRBJ2-1
DNA: TGTGCCAGCTCACCCCGGAAGGTTTGGTCCTACAATGAGCAGTTCTTC
CDR3: CASSPRKVWSYNEQFF

V: TRBV20-1
size: few
D: TRBD2
J: TRBJ2-5
DNA: TGCAGTGCTCCACCGACTAGCGGGAGTCAAGAGACCCAGTACTTC
CDR3: CSAPPTSGSQETQYF

V: TRBV12-3/TRBV12-4
size: few
D: -
J: TRBJ2-1
DNA: TGTGCCAGCAGTCCAAGTCGGCCAGGGCGAACCCTCCACTACAATGAGCAGTTCTTC
CDR3: CASSPSRPGRTLHYNEQFF

V: TRBV7-2
size: few
D: TRBD1
J: TRBJ2-1
DNA: TGTGCCAGCAGCTTAGAAGGGACAGGAGCCTACAATGAGCAGTTCTTC
CDR3: CASSLEGTGAYNEQFF

V: TRBV24-1
size: few
D: TRBD2
J: TRBJ2-1
DNA: TGTGCCACCAGCATAGGCGGGAGGGACAATGAGCAGTTCTTC
CDR3: CATSIGGRDNEQFF

V: TRBV3-1
size: -
D: -
J: TRBJ2-7
DNA: TGTGCCAGCAGCCAACAAGGGACGGACGAGCAGTACTTC
CDR3: CASSQQGTDEQYF

V: TRBV2
size: -
D: -
J: TRBJ2-7
DNA: TGTGCCAGCAGTCCGAGGTGGGGAGAGCAGTACTTC
CDR3: CASSPRWGEQYF

V: TRBV20-1
size: -
D: -
J: TRBJ2-7
DNA: TGCAGTGCTAGGAAACCGCAGAAGTCGCAGTACTTC
CDR3: CSARKPQKSQYF

V: TRBV12-3/TRBV12-4
size: few
D: TRBD2
J: TRBJ2-1
DNA: TGTGCCAGCAGTTTAACCGGGACTAGGGGGCAGTTCTTC
CDR3: CASSLTGTRGQFF

V: TRBV11-2
size: few
D: -
J: TRBJ1-4
DNA: TGTGCCAGCAGCTTAGATCTTGGGAGAAAACTGTTTTTT
CDR3: CASSLDLGRKLFF

V: TRBV7-9
size: -
D: -
J: TRBJ2-7
DNA: TGTGCCAGCAGCCTTGGGCCGGGACGGAAATACGAGCAGTACTTC
CDR3: CASSLGPGRKYEQYF

V: TRBV5-1
size: -
D: -
J: TRBJ1-3
DNA: TGCGCCAGCAGCCCTGGACTACGGACTGGAAACACCATATATTTT
CDR3: CASSPGLRTGNTIYF

V: TRBV29-1
size: -
D: -
J: TRBJ2-5
DNA: TGCAGCGCGCTGGGCTCCCAAGAGACCCAGTACTTC
CDR3: CSALGSQETQYF

V: TRBV5-1
size: -
D: TRBD2
J: TRBJ2-3
DNA: TGCGCCAGCAGTTTGCTAGCGGGGCTGGCAAGCACAGATACGCAGTATTTT
CDR3: CASSLLAGLASTDTQYF

V: TRBV24-1
size: few
D: -
J: TRBJ2-5
DNA: TGTGCCACCAGTGATTTATTGTTCGGGGGACAAGAGACCCAGTACTTC
CDR3: CATSDLLFGGQETQYF

V: TRBV20-1
size: many
D: TRBD2
J: TRBJ2-5
DNA: TGCAGTGCTACCTCGACTAGCGGGAGCCTAGAGACCCAGTACTTC
CDR3: CSATSTSGSLETQYF

V: TRBV7-2
size: once
D: -
J: TRBJ2-7
DNA: TGTGCCAGCAGCTTAGGACAGGCCGCCCTCTACGAGCAGTACTTC
CDR3: CASSLGQAALYEQYF

V: TRBV5-5
size: few
D: -
J: TRBJ2-2
DNA: TGTGCCAGCAGCTTGTCAGGGATGGACACCGGGGAGCTGTTTTTT
CDR3: CASSLSGMDTGELFF

V: TRBV30
size: few
D: -
J: TRBJ2-7
DNA: TGTGCCTGGAGTCGACAGGTGTTTACCCACGAGCAGTACTTC
CDR3: CAWSRQVFTHEQYF

V: TRBV2
size: few
D: TRBD2
J: TRBJ2-1
DNA: TGTGCCAGCAACTTCCGACTAGCGGGAGTGACGACGGGGTACAATGAGCAGTTCTTC
CDR3: CASNFRLAGVTTGYNEQFF

V: TRBV20-1
size: -
D: -
J: TRBJ2-3
DNA: TGCAGTGCTCGGACGGAGCAATACACAGATACGCAGTATTTT
CDR3: CSARTEQYTDTQYF

V: TRBV4-2
size: few
D: -
J: TRBJ1-4
DNA: TGTGCCAGCAGCCCCCGGGGCTACAATGAAAAACTGTTTTTT
CDR3: CASSPRGYNEKLFF

V: TRBV7-6
size: -
D: -
J: TRBJ2-1
DNA: TGTGCCAGCAGCCCGATTCGCATGAATGAGCAGTTCTTC
CDR3: CASSPIRMNEQFF

V: TRBV5-5
size: -
D: -
J: TRBJ2-5
DNA: TGTGCCAGCAGCGGGGGGGGAAACAGGGGTAAAAAGTACTTC
CDR3: CASSGGGNRGKKYF

V: TRBV7-9
size: few
D: -
J: TRBJ1-3
DNA: TGTGCCAGCAGCTCGGACAGCGACTCTGGAAACACCATATATTTT
CDR3: CASSSDSDSGNTIYF

V: TRBV9
size: few
D: -
J: TRBJ2-3
DNA: TGTGCCAGCAGCCCAGGAGGGGGGGAGGCAGATACGCAGTATTTT
CDR3: CASSPGGGEADTQYF

V: TRBV12-3/TRBV12-4
size: -
D: -
J: TRBJ2-3
DNA: TGTGCCAGTAGTTCAGGAGCCCGCCTAGTCACAGATACGCAGTATTTT
CDR3: CASSSGARLVTDTQYF

V: TRBV2
size: many
D: TRBD1
J: TRBJ1-6
DNA: TGTGCCAGCAGTGAAAGACAGGGGGCGAATTCACCCCTCCACTTT
CDR3: CASSERQGANSPLHF

V: TRBV7-2
size: -
D: -
J: TRBJ2-7
DNA: TGTGCCAGCAGCCCCACCGTCCTCACTGGGAACGAGCAGTACTTC
CDR3: CASSPTVLTGNEQYF

V: TRBV5-1
size: -
D: -
J: TRBJ2-7
DNA: TGCGCCAGCAGCTTGGACTCGGGGTACTACGAGCAGTACTTC
CDR3: CASSLDSGYYEQYF

V: TRBV6-5
size: -
D: -
J: TRBJ1-5
DNA: TGTGCCAGCAGTTACTTAGGGGCCAATCAGCCCCAGCATTTT
CDR3: CASSYLGANQPQHF

V: TRBV20-1
size: -
D: -
J: TRBJ2-3
DNA: TGCAGTGCTATAAGACCTTCCACAGATACGCAGTATTTT
CDR3: CSAIRPSTDTQYF

V: TRBV12-5
size: -
D: -
J: TRBJ1-1
DNA: TGTGCTAGTGGTTTGGTACCCCTTTTCCGAACCCGAATGAACACTGAAGCTTTCTTT
CDR3: CASGLVPLFRTRMNTEAFF

V: TRBV4-2
size: -
D: -
J: TRBJ2-5
DNA: TGTGCCAGCAGCCCCAGCGCAGGGTACCAAGAGACCCAGTACTTC
CDR3: CASSPSAGYQETQYF

V: TRBV6-2/TRBV6-3
size: -
D: -
J: TRBJ2-7
DNA: TGTGCCAGCAGTTACCGGGCCGGGATGCGAGCCTACGAGCAGTACTTC
CDR3: CASSYRAGMRAYEQYF

V: TRBV6-1
size: once
D: TRBD1
J: TRBJ2-3
DNA: TGTGCCAGCAGTGGCTCCAGGACAGGGGGCACAGATACGCAGTATTTT
CDR3: CASSGSRTGGTDTQYF

V: TRBV12-3/TRBV12-4
size: many
D: -
J: TRBJ1-6
DNA: TGTGCCAGCAGCCCTGGGGGGGGAGGATCACCCCTCCACTTT
CDR3: CASSPGGGGSPLHF

V: TRBV20-1
size: few
D: TRBD2
J: TRBJ2-1
DNA: TGCAGTGCTAGGGCCCCAACTAGCGGGAAGAATGAGCAGTTCTTC
CDR3: CSARAPTSGKNEQFF

V: TRBV28
size: few
D: TRBD2
J: TRBJ2-3
DNA: TGTGCCAGCAGTTTAGAGGGGTCCGGGACTAGCGACACAGATACGCAGTATTTT
CDR3: CASSLEGSGTSDTDTQYF

V: TRBV5-1
size: -
D: -
J: TRBJ2-3
DNA: TGCGCCAGCTCCTCTCACCCAATGTCAGATACGCAGTATTTT
CDR3: CASSSHPMSDTQYF

V: TRBV12-3/TRBV12-4
size: few
D: -
J: TRBJ1-5
DNA: TGTGCCAGCAGTTTTTTCCACTCCGGGCAGCCCCAGCATTTT
CDR3: CASSFFHSGQPQHF

V: TRBV4-3
size: many
D: -
J: TRBJ2-7
DNA: TGCGCCAGCAGCCAGAATCTCGGAAACTACGAGCAGTACTTC
CDR3: CASSQNLGNYEQYF

V: TRBV10-1
size: -
D: -
J: TRBJ1-6
DNA: TGCGCCAGCAGTCTAAACCGACTAAATTCACCCCTCCACTTT
CDR3: CASSLNRLNSPLHF